This entry concerns a single T cell receptor beta chain. Study processing details: By means of reference gene primer amplification, nucleated cell counts were estimated. Clones were read by immunoSEQ multiplex PCR, and TCRdb kept only the in-frame ones, dropping some. V and J calls and clone size come straight from that table; D and trimming were deduced from the DNA. This repertoire shows some 340,000 clones, approximately 82% found once; its top ten account for approximately 3.1%. These data come from a study of blood T cell repertoires in COVID-19. Study context: Acute and convalescent COVID-19 samples came from the United States, Italy and Spain. Sample material is recorded as cDNA or gDNA derived from T cells, B-cell-depleted T cells, or PBMCs.

Germline assignment: CDR1 ENHRY and CDR2 SYGVKD. The CDR3 runs 16 residues. The junction had 11 bases not matched to a gene; V was cut back by 4 bases and J by 5 bases. The sequence derives from a man aged 25 to 40 with active or convalescent COVID-19. The chain employs TRBV10-3 and TRBJ2-3, with 8 bases aligning to TRBD2. Sequences were obtained from peripheral blood. The CDR3 nucleotides read TGTGCCATCAGTGCCCTCGACTCTCGGGAGGGAGATACGCAGTATTTT. This sequence encodes CAISALDSREGDTQYF.